A single sample is the source of the 5 T cell receptor beta chains below, sequenced in a study of shared clonotypes between healthy human individuals. The table came from immunoSEQ multiplex PCR; TCRdb's copy has only in-frame clones and leaves some out. Among hundreds of thousands of clones listed, around 77% were seen once. The sequenced sample was PBMCs. The receptors stem from a woman between 35 and 50 years old in good health. Some clones in this sample may be carry-over from other donors' samples.

A few counts support this clone. The chain links TRBV28 to TRBJ2-4; 7 bases match TRBD2. This CDR3 is built from 16 residues. Per germline, CDR1 MDHEN and CDR2 SYDVKM. The V segment lost 6 bases and the J segment 0 bases; nucleotides outside the gene matches: 8. The CDR3 coding sequence is TGTGCCAGCAGAACCACCGGGAGGTCAGCCAAAAACATTCAGTACTTC. Residues: CASRTTGRSAKNIQYF.

The chain combines TRBV11-2 with TRBJ2-5, with TRBD2 identical over 10 bases. This CDR3 has 17 residues. J gave up 5 bases and V 1 base, and 10 bases lay outside the gene matches. Germline CDR1 is SGHAT and CDR2 is FQNNGV. Written as DNA, the CDR3 is TGTGCCAGCAGCTTAGGTCGGCTAGCGGGAGATCTGGAGACCCAGTACTTC. Its protein product is CASSLGRLAGDLETQYF.

The chain links TRBV18 to TRBJ2-5; 7 nucleotides agree with TRBD1. The germline V gene has CDR1 KGHSH and CDR2 LQKENI. The ends lost 3 bases at V and 5 bases at J; junction bases unmatched: 6. This CDR3 region has 14 residues. CDR3 protein: CASSPQGERETQYF. As DNA, the CDR3 is TGTGCCAGCTCACCCCAGGGGGAAAGGGAGACCCAGTACTTC.

This clone was observed many times. Relative to the germline gene, one junction end is altered; a read error may explain this. Additional DNA sequences in this sample encode the identical CDR3. The CDR3, as DNA: TGTGCCAGCAGCGCCTCTAGCGGGAGCAAAGATACGCAGTATTTT. Protein: CASSASSGSKDTQYF. The rearrangement links TRBV5-4 to TRBJ2-3; 10 bases align to TRBD2. The germline V gene has CDR1 SGHNT and CDR2 YYREEE (reference sequence). The CDR3 runs 15 residues.

The chain couples TRBV4-1 to TRBJ1-1; no clear D gene. Looked up from germline, CDR1 is MGHRA and CDR2 is YSYEKL. The CDR3 extends over 15 amino acids. V was cut by 2 bases and J by 0 bases, with 10 bases left in between. CDR3 amino acids: CASSQSPGVNTEAFF. The CDR3 bases are TGCGCCAGCAGCCAAAGTCCAGGAGTGAACACTGAAGCTTTCTTT.